Listed below are T cell receptor beta chains from one sample, sequenced in a study of T cell repertoires in cytomegalovirus infection. TCRdb used MiXCR to reprocess the reads, holding one entry per CDR3 protein. The sample consists of 800,000 to 950,000 distinct CDR3 sequences, over 25% of them appearing once. These receptors have no identified antigens. The specimen comprised cultured CD8+ T cells from PBMCs, sampled from culture after CMV antigen stimulation. The receptors were sampled from a human donor in good health (CMV status not recorded). Some clones in this sample may be carry-over from other donors' samples. CDR3s include the opening cysteine and the closing phenylalanine or tryptophan. D genes are given only for firm matches. For some rows the clone size is stated as once, few or many, or as a class when expanded; others skip it.

>TRBV12-3/TRBV12-4|TRBD1|TRBJ1-5|few
TGTGCCAGCAACAACACGACAGGGCTTAATCAGCCCCAGCATTTT
CASNNTTGLNQPQHF
>TRBV4-1|NA|TRBJ2-1|few
TGCGCCAGCAGCCCCCCGAAGAAGGACGGTGAGCAGTTCTTC
CASSPPKKDGEQFF
>TRBV20-1|NA|TRBJ2-1|NA
TGCAGTGGGGCCGGGGGAGGAAATGAGCAGTTCTTC
CSGAGGGNEQFF
>TRBV7-6|NA|TRBJ2-5|NA
TGTGTCAGCAGCTTTTGGGTTCAAGAGACCCAGTACTTC
CVSSFWVQETQYF
>TRBV12-3/TRBV12-4|NA|TRBJ2-1|few
TGTGCCAGCAGTTTCTCTAGGGATGAGCAGTTCTTC
CASSFSRDEQFF
>TRBV29-1|TRBD1|TRBJ1-1|NA
TGCAGCGTTGAACCGACAGGGGGTAACACTGAAGCTTTCTTT
CSVEPTGGNTEAFF
>TRBV4-2|NA|TRBJ2-3|many
TGTGCCAGCAGCCCAGAGCAGGGGGGGCGGACAGATACGCAGTATTTT
CASSPEQGGRTDTQYF
>TRBV9|NA|TRBJ2-1|NA
TGTGCCAGCAGCCCCCTAGTGGATGAGCAGTTCTTC
CASSPLVDEQFF
>TRBV6-1|NA|TRBJ2-4|few
TGTGCCAGCAGTGAAGTGGAGCTCACCGGGAGAGACATTCAGTACTTC
CASSEVELTGRDIQYF
>TRBV10-3|NA|TRBJ2-7|NA
TGTGCCATCAGTGGGGACCCCCGGGACGAGCAGTACTTC
CAISGDPRDEQYF
>TRBV4-1|NA|TRBJ1-1|NA
TGTGCCAGCAGCCAAGATAAAAGGGCCAGTTTGGCTGAAGCTTTCTTT
CASSQDKRASLAEAFF
>TRBV2|NA|TRBJ2-3|NA
TGTGCCAGCAGTGAAGCGGATCGACAGTATTTT
CASSEADRQYF
>TRBV7-6|NA|TRBJ1-6|many
TGTGCCAGCAGCGCCCCAGGACAGAGCTCCTATAATTCACCCCTCCACTTT
CASSAPGQSSYNSPLHF
>TRBV4-1|NA|TRBJ1-4|many
TGCGCCAGCAGCCCCGGGCCAGGAGGAGAAAAACTGTTTTTT
CASSPGPGGEKLFF
>TRBV4-1|NA|TRBJ2-3|NA
TGCGCCAGCAGCCAACTGGTTAGGAGCACAGATACGCAGTATTTT
CASSQLVRSTDTQYF
>TRBV2|TRBD2|TRBJ2-3|many
TGTGCCAGCAGTGATGGCGGGGGGGCTACAGATACGCAGTATTTT
CASSDGGGATDTQYF
>TRBV7-9|NA|TRBJ2-5|few
TGTGCCAGCAGCTTGAGGGGCCGGGAAAAAGAGACCCAGTACTTC
CASSLRGREKETQYF
>TRBV6-1|NA|TRBJ2-1|few
TGTGCCAGCAAAGAACAGCTCTACAATGAGCAGTTCTTC
CASKEQLYNEQFF
>TRBV6-5|NA|TRBJ2-1|few
TGTGCCAGCAGCCCCCACGGGGGAATCTACAATGAGCAGTTCTTC
CASSPHGGIYNEQFF
>TRBV28|NA|TRBJ2-1|NA
TGTGCCTCCCGACGGGGAAATCATGAGCAGTTCTTC
CASRRGNHEQFF
>TRBV9|NA|TRBJ2-3|few
TGTGCCAGCAGCGTAGGGACAGATCGGAGAACAGATACGCAGTATTTT
CASSVGTDRRTDTQYF
>TRBV6-6|NA|TRBJ2-1|NA
TGTGCCAGCAGTGCCCCGGGGGAGACCTACAATGAGCAGTTCTTC
CASSAPGETYNEQFF
>TRBV6-8|NA|TRBJ1-6|few
TGTGCCAGCAGTTACGCCAGCTGGCGGGACTCCAGGGGAAGAGGTTCACCCCTCCACTTT
CASSYASWRDSRGRGSPLHF